Shown below are 3 T cell receptor beta chains from a single sample sequenced in a study of T cells in Graves' hyperthyroidism and ophthalmopathy. Amplified TCR beta CDR3 regions derived from RNA transcripts. During a first-round RT-PCR of the TCR CDR3, the HTBI primer set was used. TCRdb reanalysed the multiplex PCR reads using MiXCR and keeps one entry per CDR3 protein. This sample has hundreds of thousands of distinct CDR3 sequences, with roughly 13% found just once. Material for sequencing was blood. The receptor source for this set is a woman aged 18-30 years with Graves' hyperthyroidism.

In its sample, this clonotype was seen many times. The chain couples TRBV29-1 to TRBJ2-6, with D tentatively TRBD1 (5 bases). V lost 0 bases to trimming and J lost 2 bases, with 8 bases between them. Germline V gene lookup returns CDR1 SQVTM and CDR2 ANQGSEA. The CDR3 length is 15 residues. DNA for the CDR3: TGCAGCGTTGAAGACCCCAGGGCTGGGGCCAACGTCCTGACTTTC. It specifies CSVEDPRAGANVLTF.

CDR3 amino acids: CASRGPGSTEAFF. The CDR3 DNA reads as TGTGCCAGCAGAGGGCCGGGATCCACTGAAGCTTTCTTT. This chain uses TRBV6-4 with TRBJ1-1; no clear D gene. The germline V gene has CDR1 MRHNA and CDR2 SNTAGT. Trimming pared 6 bases from V and 4 bases from J, leaving 12 bases between. The CDR3 runs to 13 residues.

This clonotype was recorded many times. The CDR3 loop reads CAISGRTLSSYNEQFF. The CDR3 DNA reads as TGTGCCATCAGTGGTCGGACCCTTAGCTCCTACAATGAGCAGTTCTTC. The gene calls are TRBV10-3 and TRBJ2-1; D gene unclear. The CDR3 has 16 residues. Germline assignment: CDR1 ENHRY and CDR2 SYGVKD. With 4 bases removed from V and 0 bases from J, the gap between germline ends came to 13 bases.